The 30 T cell receptor beta chains below were found in one sample sequenced in a study of post-analysis software for immune sequencing data. These TCRs' antigens remain unknown. The TCR beta cDNA libraries contained unique molecular identifiers. TCRdb processed the PCR reads anew with MiXCR; each CDR3 protein has one entry. The sample lists some 500,000 distinct CDR3 sequences, roughly 46% occurring once. The study, taken as a whole, reports: Relative to controls, patients had several TRBV segments at higher frequency, with TRBV5-6, TRBV5-1 and TRBV20-1 among these.

The material sequenced was blood. The receptors derive from a girl aged 10-17 years with multiple sclerosis.

The chain carries TRBV28 and TRBJ2-1, with a weak D call TRBD2 (6 bases). CDR1 and CDR2 from the germline V gene are MDHEN and SYDVKM. Between the trimmed V and J ends, which lost 3 bases and 0 bases, there was a span of 9 bases. This CDR3 is built from 15 residues. This CDR3 reads CASSLERASYNEQFF. In nucleotides, the CDR3 is TGTGCCAGCAGTTTGGAGCGGGCCTCCTACAATGAGCAGTTCTTC.

The chain combines TRBV5-6 with TRBJ2-5; 7 bases are a match to TRBD1. The DNA end lines up better with TRBJ2-7; the J call may be wrong. The CDR3 extends over 14 amino acids. CDR1 is SGHDT, CDR2 YYEEEE, per germline. CDR3 bases: TGTGCCAGCAGCTTTAGGACAGGACTGATCGAGCAGTACTTC. Amino acids: CASSFRTGLIEQYF.

This clonotype was counted only a few times. This chain uses TRBV5-5 with TRBJ2-5; no definite D call. Trimming took off 4 bases at V and 1 base at J, with 8 bases between the two ends. CDR1 is SGHKS, CDR2 YYEKEE, per germline (reference sequence). The CDR3 spans 13 residues. CDR3 loop: CASSRPSQETQYF. The CDR3 DNA follows: TGTGCCAGCAGCCGACCGAGCCAAGAGACCCAGTACTTC.

There are a few counts of this clonotype. This sequence joins TRBV7-2 and TRBJ2-5; TRBD2 agrees at 9 bases. The junction had 5 bases not matched to a gene; V was cut back by 1 base and J by 5 bases. Per germline, CDR1 SGHTA and CDR2 FQGNSA. The CDR3 totals 15 residues. In DNA, the CDR3 is TGTGCCAGCAGCTTAGGTAGCGGGAGCGGGGAGACCCAGTACTTC. Its protein product is CASSLGSGSGETQYF.

The chain couples TRBV29-1 to TRBJ2-1; 7 bases agree with TRBD1. Germline trimming cut 7 bases from V and 5 bases from J; bases unmatched to any gene: 8. This CDR3 comprises 13 residues. Germline V gene sequence: CDR1 SQVTM, CDR2 ANQGSEA. CDR3 sequence: CSASRQGHNEQFF. As DNA, the CDR3 is TGCAGCGCCTCCCGACAGGGACACAATGAGCAGTTCTTC.

The gene calls are TRBV11-2 and TRBJ2-1; possibly TRBD2 for D (6 bases). The CDR3 spans 14 residues. CDR1 SGHAT and CDR2 FQNNGV come from the germline V gene. The V gene lost 5 bases and the J gene lost 7 bases, with 15 bases spanning the gap. CDR3 region: CASSQGLSGNEQFF. The CDR3 region has the DNA TGTGCCAGCAGCCAAGGACTATCGGGGAATGAGCAGTTCTTC.

The sample holds one count of this clonotype. The chain carries TRBV24-1 and TRBJ2-1; 12 bases map to TRBD1. V gave up 5 bases and J gave up 7 bases; unmatched junction bases: 11. The CDR3 has 17 amino acids. Germline CDR1 and CDR2: KGHDR and SFDVKD. The CDR3 nucleotides read TGTGCCACCAGTGGGGCTCAAGGGACAGGGGGCGCAAATGAGCAGTTCTTC. Translating it yields CATSGAQGTGGANEQFF.

The CDR3 region is CASLPGLAKRETQYF. For the CDR3, the DNA is TGTGCCAGCCTGCCTGGACTAGCGAAACGGGAGACCCAGTACTTC. This rearrangement joins TRBV28 to TRBJ2-5; 9 nucleotides agree with TRBD2. Germline trimming cut 8 bases from V and 5 bases from J; bases unmatched to any gene: 12. Germline V lookup: CDR1 MDHEN, CDR2 SYDVKM. The CDR3 is 15 amino acids. The variable domain in full, with the rest retrieved from reference TRBV28 and TRBJ2-5, is DVKVTQSSRYLVKRTGEKVFLECVQDMDHENMFWYRQDPGLGLRLIYFSYDVKMKEKGDIPEGYSVSREKKERFSLILESASTNQTSMYLCASLPGLAKRETQYFGPGTRLLVL.

The chain uses TRBV20-1 and TRBJ2-5; no definite D call. CDR1 DFQATT and CDR2 SNEGSKA come from the germline V gene (reference sequence). Trimming removed 3 bases at V and 2 bases at J, with 7 bases between. The CDR3 is 12 amino acids. The CDR3: CSARSRQETQYF. The CDR3 DNA reads TGCAGTGCTAGGAGCAGACAAGAGACCCAGTACTTC.

The chain uses TRBV9 and TRBJ1-6, with a tentative D call TRBD1 (6 bases). The germline CDR1 and CDR2 sequences are SGDLS and YYNGEE. Trimming left V 0 bases short and J 10 bases short, with 17 bases between. This CDR3 contains 16 residues. The CDR3, as DNA: TGTGCCAGCAGCGTAGACATGATAACTCAGGGGTCACCCCTCCACTTT. Translated, it gives CASSVDMITQGSPLHF.

The gene calls are TRBV29-1 and TRBJ2-1; 8 bases agree with TRBD2. Germline V gene data show CDR1 as SQVTM and CDR2 as ANQGSEA. V lost 5 bases, J lost 7 bases, and 10 bases stayed unmatched. The CDR3 has 14 amino acids. As DNA, the CDR3 is TGCAGCGTTTCCCCGGGACTAGAGCGGAATGAGCAGTTCTTC. It specifies CSVSPGLERNEQFF.

This clonotype was detected a few times. The CDR3 nucleotides read TGTGCCAGCATACCGGGAGGGATTAACAATGAGCAGTTCTTC. Translating gives CASIPGGINNEQFF. This chain connects TRBV28 to TRBJ2-1, with 8 bases aligning to TRBD2. CDR1 and CDR2 (germline): MDHEN, SYDVKM. This CDR3 spans 14 amino acids. With 7 bases clipped from V and 5 bases from J, the junction kept 7 bases outside the gene matches.

The CDR3 protein is CATSRDPGAQETQYF. CDR3 nucleotides: TGTGCCACCAGCAGAGATCCAGGGGCCCAAGAGACCCAGTACTTC. The rearrangement links TRBV15 to TRBJ2-5; a possible D gene is TRBD1 (6 bases). This CDR3 has 15 amino acids. Trimming took off 0 bases at V and 1 base at J, with 9 bases between the two ends. Germline V CDR1 and CDR2: LNHNV, YYDKDF (reference sequence). Full variable domain (missing parts from reference TRBV15 and TRBJ2-5): DAMVIQNPRYQVTQFGKPVTLSCSQTLNHNVMYWYQQKSSQAPKLLFHYYDKDFNNEADTPDNFQSRRPNTSFCFLDIRSPGLGDTAMYLCATSRDPGAQETQYFGPGTRLLVL.

This rearrangement joins TRBV27 to TRBJ1-1, with 10 bases identical to TRBD1. Germline loops: CDR1 MNHEY, CDR2 SMNVEV (reference sequence). V lost 5 bases, J lost 9 bases, and 6 bases stayed unmatched. The CDR3 runs 13 residues. The CDR3 coding sequence is TGTGCCAGCAGTCCCCGGGACAGGGGTCAAGCTTTCTTT. Residues: CASSPRDRGQAFF.

The chain has TRBV5-1 and TRBJ2-1; 7 nucleotides match TRBD1. Germline V CDR1 and CDR2: SGHRS, YFSETQ. This CDR3 has 15 residues. V shed 4 bases and J 1 base; nucleotides not matched to a gene: 5. The CDR3 reads CASSRTGSSYNEQFF. DNA for the CDR3: TGCGCCAGCAGCAGGACAGGTTCGTCCTACAATGAGCAGTTCTTC.

The chain joins TRBV2 to TRBJ1-1; maybe TRBD1 (6 bases). The CDR3 is made up of 13 amino acids. Trimming pared 8 bases from V and 7 bases from J, leaving 17 bases between. Germline V CDR1 and CDR2: SNHLY, FYNNEI. CDR3 DNA sequence: TGTGCCAGCCTAACCCCGGAGGACAGTGAAGCTTTCTTT. Translation gives CASLTPEDSEAFF.

This clonotype was seen a handful of times. V is TRBV7-3 and J is TRBJ2-3; TRBD2 might be the D (6 bases). The CDR3 runs 14 residues. V lost 5 bases and J lost 6, with 15 bases in between. Germline V gene data show CDR1 as SGHTA and CDR2 as FQGTGA. The CDR3 is CASSPSGSVDTQYF. The DNA for the CDR3 is TGTGCCAGCAGCCCCTCCGGGAGCGTGGATACGCAGTATTTT.

This clonotype was detected only a few times. V usage is TRBV7-9 and J usage is TRBJ2-5; D is undetermined. The germline V gene has CDR1 SEHNR and CDR2 FQNEAQ (reference sequence). The CDR3 is 12 residues long. With 3 bases removed from V and 0 bases from J, the gap between germline ends came to 2 bases. The DNA for the CDR3 is TGTGCCAGCAGCTTCCACCAAGAGACCCAGTACTTC. Amino acids: CASSFHQETQYF.

The rearrangement joins TRBV7-2 to TRBJ2-5, with 12 nucleotides matching TRBD2. Germline V gives CDR1 SGHTA, CDR2 FQGNSA. Trimming at V came to 5 bases and at J to 4 bases, leaving 8 bases not matched to a gene. The CDR3 covers 16 residues. CDR3 DNA: TGTGCCAGCAGCGCGACTAGCGGGAGAGGTGGAGAGACCCAGTACTTC. Protein: CASSATSGRGGETQYF.

This chain uses TRBV20-1 with TRBJ2-1; 12 nucleotides match TRBD2. The germline CDR1 and CDR2 sequences are DFQATT and SNEGSKA (reference sequence). The CDR3 runs to 15 residues. J was trimmed by 10 bases and V by 5 bases; bases with no gene match: 12. CDR3 in DNA: TGCAGTGCTCCCCTGTCCGGACTAGCGGGAATCGAGCAGTTCTTC. Residues: CSAPLSGLAGIEQFF.

The chain uses TRBV18 and TRBJ1-2; D perhaps matches TRBD1 (6 bases). CDR3 size: 14 residues. The germline V and J ends were trimmed by 6 bases and 6 bases, with 17 bases remaining between them. Germline V lookup: CDR1 KGHSH, CDR2 LQKENI. CDR3 sequence reads: CASSRQDLFHGYTF. The DNA for the CDR3 is TGTGCCAGCTCCCGACAGGACCTCTTCCATGGCTACACCTTC.

This clonotype was detected once. V usage is TRBV12-3 or TRBV12-4 and J usage is TRBJ2-5, with TRBD2 matching 7 bases. The CDR3 sequence is 17 residues long. J lost 2 bases, V lost 6 bases, and 15 bases had no gene match. The CDR3 loop is CASSFIAGGSLQETQYF. The CDR3 DNA follows: TGTGCCAGCAGCTTTATCGCCGGCGGGAGTCTTCAAGAGACCCAGTACTTC.

This clonotype was found once. The rearrangement uses TRBV27 and TRBJ1-1; TRBD1 aligns across 9 bases. With 6 bases clipped from V and 8 bases from J, the junction kept 13 bases outside the gene matches. Per the germline V gene, CDR1 is MNHEY and CDR2 is SMNVEV (reference sequence). The CDR3 runs 15 residues. CDR3: CASRGDRDGIEEAFF. The CDR3 nucleotides are TGTGCCAGCAGGGGGGACAGGGATGGGATCGAGGAAGCTTTCTTT.

This clonotype came up a few times. The V gene is TRBV28, the J gene TRBJ2-7; 7 positions agree with TRBD1. J lost 2 bases, V lost 2 bases, and 9 bases had no gene match. The CDR3 extends over 16 amino acids. Germline V gives CDR1 MDHEN, CDR2 SYDVKM. CDR3 in DNA: TGTGCCAGCAGTTTAGCATCAGGGGGAACCACCTACGAGCAGTACTTC. Its translation: CASSLASGGTTYEQYF.

The chain joins TRBV7-2 to TRBJ2-5, with 10 bases that match TRBD2. This CDR3 comprises 17 residues. V was pared by 1 base and J by 5 bases, with 10 bases of the junction left unmatched. CDR1 is SGHTA, CDR2 FQGNSA, per germline. The CDR3 sequence: CASSLGPSGRGQETQYF. CDR3 nucleotides: TGTGCCAGCAGCTTAGGACCTAGCGGGAGAGGGCAGGAGACCCAGTACTTC.

In regard to this clonotype: One end of the junction varies from germline; a read error may be responsible. The J gene is TRBJ2-1, the V gene TRBV27, with a weak D call TRBD1 (6 bases). The CDR3 sequence is 13 residues long. The germline V gene encodes CDR1 MNHEY and CDR2 SMNVEV (reference sequence). The CDR3 DNA sequence: TGTGCCAGCAGCTCGGACAGCTACGATGAGCAGTTCTTC. It codes for CASSSDSYDEQFF.

The genes are TRBV7-3 and TRBJ2-3; 9 nucleotides align to TRBD1. V was pared by 1 base and J by 2 bases, with 4 bases of the junction left unmatched. CDR1 is SGHTA and CDR2 is FQGTGA in the germline V gene. CDR3 length: 16 amino acids. The CDR3 protein is CASSLMGTGTTDTQYF. Written as DNA, the CDR3 is TGTGCCAGCAGCTTAATGGGGACAGGGACCACAGATACGCAGTATTTT.

This chain connects TRBV20-1 to TRBJ2-1; TRBD2 agrees at 7 bases. The closer fit of TRBJ2-7 to the DNA end suggests the J call may be wrong. The CDR3 runs 14 residues. Germline values: CDR1 DFQATT, CDR2 SNEGSKA (reference sequence). The chain's CDR3 is CSAIRASGYNEQYF. CDR3 in DNA: TGCAGTGCCATCCGGGCTAGCGGATACAATGAGCAGTACTTC.

This clonotype was seen just once. The chain has TRBV4-3 and TRBJ2-1; 11 bases are a match to TRBD2. V shed 3 bases and J 7 bases; nucleotides not matched to a gene: 20. CDR1 and CDR2 (germline): LGHNA, YSLEER. CDR3 length: 20 residues. This CDR3 is CASSHTVLSGRARNFNEQFF. The CDR3 region has the DNA TGCGCCAGCAGCCACACAGTTCTTAGCGGGAGGGCAAGGAATTTTAATGAGCAGTTCTTC.

J is TRBJ2-3 and V is TRBV4-1, with D unresolved. Trimming removed 4 bases at V and 0 bases at J, with 17 bases between. Germline-derived CDR1 and CDR2 are MGHRA and YSYEKL. The CDR3 is 17 amino acids. This CDR3 reads CASSPSIDVPSTDTQYF. CDR3 nucleotide sequence: TGCGCCAGCAGCCCGAGTATCGATGTGCCTAGCACAGATACGCAGTATTTT.